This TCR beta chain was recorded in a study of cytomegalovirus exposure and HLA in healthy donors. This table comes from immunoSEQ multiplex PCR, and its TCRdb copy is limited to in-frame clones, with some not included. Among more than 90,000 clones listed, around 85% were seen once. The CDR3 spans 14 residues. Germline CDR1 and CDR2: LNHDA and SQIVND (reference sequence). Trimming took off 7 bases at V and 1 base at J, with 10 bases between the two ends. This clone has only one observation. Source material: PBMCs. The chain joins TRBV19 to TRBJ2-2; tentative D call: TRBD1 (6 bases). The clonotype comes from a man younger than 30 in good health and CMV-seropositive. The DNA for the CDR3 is TGTGCCAGTATGGGACAACTGAACACCGGGGAGCTGTTTTTT. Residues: CASMGQLNTGELFF. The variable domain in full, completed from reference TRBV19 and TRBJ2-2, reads DGGITQSPKYLFRKEGQNVTLSCEQNLNHDAMYWYRQDPGQGLRLIYYSQIVNDFQKGDIAEGYSVSREKKESFPLTVTSAQKNPTAFYLCASMGQLNTGELFFGEGSRLTVL.